This T cell receptor (beta chain) emerged from a study of blood T cells in healthy people across ages. Whole-study findings and limits: It was not possible, with unsorted PBMCs, to conclusively compare naive and antigen-experienced cells.

Caucasian, healthy and from Russia, the donors were aged between roughly 6 and 95. The second PCR ran roughly 6 to 11 cycles with a sample-barcoded 5' primer and J-beta primers. The study obtained at least 3 million CDR3-containing paired-end reads from every sample. Each CDR3 protein gets one entry after TCRdb re-called the 5' RACE reads with MiXCR. The data show roughly 2 million distinct CDR3 sequences, roughly 50% seen once. CDR3 length equals 16 residues. Germline V gene data show CDR1 as SGHTA and CDR2 as FQGNSA. J was trimmed by 4 bases and V by 1 base; bases with no gene match: 6. As concerns this clonotype: As yet, its antigen is unknown.

The sequence derives from a woman aged 35 to 49 in good health. The V and J genes are TRBV7-2 and TRBJ1-2; 10 nucleotides agree with TRBD1. The material sequenced was blood. The CDR3 spells CASSLGGTGVIYGYTF. DNA of the CDR3: TGTGCCAGCAGCTTAGGAGGGACAGGGGTTATCTATGGCTACACCTTC.